These 3 T cell receptor beta chains originate from one sample sequenced in a study of early T cells in non-severe SARS-CoV-2 infection (dated by TCRdb to the early 2020s). To prepare the library, 5' RACE was applied. The reads were generated on a NextSeq 500. Using fastp trimming at Q25 and MiXCR clonotype assembly, TCRdb reanalyzed the public sequencing data and kept in-frame beta chains. One record per CDR3 amino acid sequence lists the most common genes and DNA. Across this sample there are over 95,000 distinct CDR3 sequences, with 16% seen only once. The ten largest clones add up to over 1% of the sample. Source material: whole blood. All receptors derive from an adult who was a healthcare worker with PCR-confirmed SARS-CoV-2 infection or an uninfected control (not recorded which).

This clonotype was seen a few times. CDR3: CASRLQGPGNTIYF. As DNA, the CDR3 is TGTGCCAGCAGGTTACAGGGGCCGGGAAACACCATATATTTT. The chain links TRBV12-3 or TRBV12-4 to TRBJ1-3; 7 nucleotides agree with TRBD1. Trimming took 6 bases from V and 4 from J; bases not matched to a gene: 6. The CDR3 runs to 14 residues.

The rearrangement links TRBV20-1 to TRBJ1-1; D is possibly TRBD1 (6 bases). V shed 6 bases and J shed 1 base, with 15 bases lying between them. The CDR3 is 14 amino acids. Germline loops: CDR1 DFQATT, CDR2 SNEGSKA (reference sequence). The CDR3 sequence: CSAVTDSQNTEAFF. The CDR3 DNA reads TGCAGTGCCGTCACGGACAGCCAGAACACTGAAGCTTTCTTT.

V gene TRBV12-3 or TRBV12-4 combines with J gene TRBJ2-1; 15 bases match TRBD2. The CDR3 consists of 17 residues. V was clipped by 4 bases and J by 2 bases; unmatched bases: 3. The CDR3 DNA follows: TGTGCCAGCAGTTCGGGACTAGCGGGAGGCACCTACAATGAGCAGTTCTTC. It is translated as CASSSGLAGGTYNEQFF.